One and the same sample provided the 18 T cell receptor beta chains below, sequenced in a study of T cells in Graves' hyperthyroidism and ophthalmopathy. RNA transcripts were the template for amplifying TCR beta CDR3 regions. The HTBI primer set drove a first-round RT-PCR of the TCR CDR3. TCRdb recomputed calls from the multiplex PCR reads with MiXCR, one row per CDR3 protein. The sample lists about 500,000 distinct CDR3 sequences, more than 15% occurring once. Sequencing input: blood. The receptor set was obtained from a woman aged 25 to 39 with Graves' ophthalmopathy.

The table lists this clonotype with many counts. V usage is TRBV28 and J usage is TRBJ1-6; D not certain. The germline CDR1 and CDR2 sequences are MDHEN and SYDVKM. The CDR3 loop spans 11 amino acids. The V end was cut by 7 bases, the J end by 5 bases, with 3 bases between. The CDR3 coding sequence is TGTGCCAGCAATCATAATTCACCCCTCCACTTT. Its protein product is CASNHNSPLHF.

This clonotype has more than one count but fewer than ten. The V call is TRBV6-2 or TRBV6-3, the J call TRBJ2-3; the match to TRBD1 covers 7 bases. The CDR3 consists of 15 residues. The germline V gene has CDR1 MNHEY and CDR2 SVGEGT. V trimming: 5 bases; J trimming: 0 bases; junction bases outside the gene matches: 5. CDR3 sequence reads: CASSKTGPSTDTQYF. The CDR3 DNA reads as TGTGCCAGCAGTAAGACAGGGCCTAGCACAGATACGCAGTATTTT.

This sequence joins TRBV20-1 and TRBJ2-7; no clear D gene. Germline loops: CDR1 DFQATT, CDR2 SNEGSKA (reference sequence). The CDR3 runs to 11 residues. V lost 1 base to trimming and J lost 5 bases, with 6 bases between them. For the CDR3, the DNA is TGCAGTGCTAGAGGGGCGGACGAGCAGTACTTC. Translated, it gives CSARGADEQYF.

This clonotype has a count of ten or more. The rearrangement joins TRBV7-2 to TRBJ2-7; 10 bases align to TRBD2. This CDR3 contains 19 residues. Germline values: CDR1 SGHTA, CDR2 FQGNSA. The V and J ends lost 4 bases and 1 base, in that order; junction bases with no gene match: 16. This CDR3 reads CASSYFGGQSSGRSYEQYF. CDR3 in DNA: TGTGCCAGCAGCTATTTTGGAGGTCAGTCTAGCGGGAGATCCTACGAGCAGTACTTC. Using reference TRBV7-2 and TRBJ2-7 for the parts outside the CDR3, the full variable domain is GAGVSQSPSNKVTEKGKDVELRCDPISGHTALYWYRQSLGQGLEFLIYFQGNSAPDKSGLPSDRFSAERTGGSVSTLTIQRTQQEDSAVYLCASSYFGGQSSGRSYEQYFGPGTRLTVT.

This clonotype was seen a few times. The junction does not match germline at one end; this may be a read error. CDR3 coding DNA: TGCAGTGCACCTCGGACTAGCGGGGGCTCCTACAATGAGCGGTTCTTC. Translation: CSAPRTSGGSYNERFF. The genes are TRBV20-1 and TRBJ2-1; 13 nucleotides line up with TRBD2. CDR3 length: 16 amino acids. The germline V gene has CDR1 DFQATT and CDR2 SNEGSKA (reference sequence).

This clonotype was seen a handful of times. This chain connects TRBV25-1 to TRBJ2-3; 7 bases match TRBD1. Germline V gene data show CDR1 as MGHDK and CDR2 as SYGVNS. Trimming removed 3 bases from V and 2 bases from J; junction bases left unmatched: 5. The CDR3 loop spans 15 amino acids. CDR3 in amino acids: CASSDPGQITDTQYF. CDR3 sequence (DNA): TGTGCCAGCAGTGATCCGGGACAGATCACAGATACGCAGTATTTT.

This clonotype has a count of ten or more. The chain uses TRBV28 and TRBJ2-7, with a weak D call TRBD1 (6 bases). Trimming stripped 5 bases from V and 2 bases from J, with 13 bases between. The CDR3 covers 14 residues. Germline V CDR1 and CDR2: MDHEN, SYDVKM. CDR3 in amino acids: CASSLSGAPYEQYF. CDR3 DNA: TGTGCCAGCAGTCTTTCAGGGGCTCCCTACGAGCAGTACTTC.

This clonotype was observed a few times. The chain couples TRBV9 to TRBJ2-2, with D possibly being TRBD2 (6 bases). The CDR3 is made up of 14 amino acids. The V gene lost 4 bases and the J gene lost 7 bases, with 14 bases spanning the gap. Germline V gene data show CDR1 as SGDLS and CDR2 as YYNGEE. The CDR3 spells CASSPRLELGELFF. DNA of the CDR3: TGTGCCAGCAGCCCAAGACTAGAGCTCGGGGAGCTGTTTTTT.

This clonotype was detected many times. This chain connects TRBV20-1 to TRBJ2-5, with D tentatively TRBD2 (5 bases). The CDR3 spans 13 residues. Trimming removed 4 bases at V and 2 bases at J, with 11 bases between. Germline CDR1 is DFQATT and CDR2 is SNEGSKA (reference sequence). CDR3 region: CSANGGTQETQYF. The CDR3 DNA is TGCAGTGCTAACGGAGGAACTCAAGAGACCCAGTACTTC.

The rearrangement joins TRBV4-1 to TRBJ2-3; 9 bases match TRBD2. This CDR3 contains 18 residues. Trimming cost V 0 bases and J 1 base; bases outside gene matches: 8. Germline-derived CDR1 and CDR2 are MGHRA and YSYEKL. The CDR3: CASSQEDRLAVGTDTQYF. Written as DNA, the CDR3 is TGCGCCAGCAGCCAAGAGGACCGACTAGCGGTGGGCACAGATACGCAGTATTTT.

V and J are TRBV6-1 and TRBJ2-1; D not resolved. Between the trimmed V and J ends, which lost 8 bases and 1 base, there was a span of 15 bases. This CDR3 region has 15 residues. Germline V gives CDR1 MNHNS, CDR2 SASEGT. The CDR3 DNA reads TGTGCCAGCGGAACAGCTTCCCTTTCCTACAATGAGCAGTTCTTC. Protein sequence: CASGTASLSYNEQFF.

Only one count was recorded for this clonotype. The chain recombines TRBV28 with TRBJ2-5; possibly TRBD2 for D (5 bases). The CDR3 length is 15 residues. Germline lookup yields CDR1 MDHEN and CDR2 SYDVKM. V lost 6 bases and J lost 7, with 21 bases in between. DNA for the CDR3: TGTGCCAGCAGCTCTAGGAAGCGGCCAAACCTGACCCAGTACTTC. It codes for CASSSRKRPNLTQYF.

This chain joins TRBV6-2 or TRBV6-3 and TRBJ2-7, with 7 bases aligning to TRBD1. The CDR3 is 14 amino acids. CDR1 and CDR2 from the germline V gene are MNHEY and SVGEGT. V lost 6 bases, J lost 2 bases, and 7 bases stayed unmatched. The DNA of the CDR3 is TGTGCCAGCAGAAGGGGGCGAGGGACCTACGAGCAGTACTTC. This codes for CASRRGRGTYEQYF.

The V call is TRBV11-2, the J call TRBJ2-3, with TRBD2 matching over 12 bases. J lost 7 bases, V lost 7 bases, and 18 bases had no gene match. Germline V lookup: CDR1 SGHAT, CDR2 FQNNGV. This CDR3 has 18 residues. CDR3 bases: TGTGCCAGCACACCAATTCTAGCGGGAGGGCCGGGTTGGAATACGCAGTATTTT. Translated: CASTPILAGGPGWNTQYF.

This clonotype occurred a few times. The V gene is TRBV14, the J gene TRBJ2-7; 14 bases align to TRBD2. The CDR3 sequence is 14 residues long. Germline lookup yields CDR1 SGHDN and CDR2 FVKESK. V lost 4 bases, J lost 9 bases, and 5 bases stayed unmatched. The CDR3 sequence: CASSPTSGRELQYF. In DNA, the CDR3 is TGTGCCAGCAGCCCGACTAGCGGGAGGGAATTGCAGTACTTC.

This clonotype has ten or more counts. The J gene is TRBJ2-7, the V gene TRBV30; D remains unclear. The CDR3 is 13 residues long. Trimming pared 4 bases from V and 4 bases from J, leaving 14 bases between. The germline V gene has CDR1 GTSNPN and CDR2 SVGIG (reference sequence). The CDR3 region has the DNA TGTGCCTGGACCGAACGGCTTCAGTACGAGCAGTACTTC. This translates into CAWTERLQYEQYF.

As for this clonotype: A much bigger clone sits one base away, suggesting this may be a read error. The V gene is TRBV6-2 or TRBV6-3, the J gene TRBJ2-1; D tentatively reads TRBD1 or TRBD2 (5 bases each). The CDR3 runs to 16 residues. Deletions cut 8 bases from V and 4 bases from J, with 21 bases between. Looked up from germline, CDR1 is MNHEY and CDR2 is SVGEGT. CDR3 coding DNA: TGTGCCAGCGGCCCCAGGGAGTTGGCGCCGTACAATGAGCAGTTCTTC. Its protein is CASGPRELAPYNEQFF.

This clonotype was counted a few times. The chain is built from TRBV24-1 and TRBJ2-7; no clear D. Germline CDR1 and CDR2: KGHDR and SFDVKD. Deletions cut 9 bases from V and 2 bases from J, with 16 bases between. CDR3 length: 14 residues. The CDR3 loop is CATQTDLFPYEQYF. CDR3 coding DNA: TGTGCCACCCAAACGGACCTATTCCCCTACGAGCAGTACTTC.